This T cell receptor beta chain was captured in a study of CD8 T cells in Susac syndrome (dated by TCRdb to between 2019 and 2020). As for the study more broadly: Repertoire sequencing was used to test whether CD8+ T cell activation and differentiation in Susac syndrome was antigen driven.

RNA was extracted with the RNeasy kit and roughly 0.45 to 1 ug was reverse transcribed using random hexamers. The immunoSEQ multiplex PCR assay, which covers 54 Vbeta and 13 Jbeta segments, was used to amplify TCR beta CDR3 regions. Bias from PCR amplification was corrected by using a synthetic template baseline for primer optimization and for computational correction. In the authors' own workflow: Reads were assigned to V, D and J genes according to IMGT and analyzed in immunoSEQ Analyzer, with only productive sequences retained. Clonality was computed as one minus Shannon entropy normalized by log2 of the number of productive unique sequences. For each patient and control, public and private clones were evaluated among the 100 most prevalent clones. Clones were defined as Susac-specific when absent from the healthy and MS cohorts, from fewer than 1,200 published viral clones and from other ImmuneACCESS disease sequences. The public reads were reanalyzed by TCRdb: fastp trimming at Q25, MiXCR alignment, in-frame beta chains only. For every CDR3 protein sequence, its rows merge into one entry that carries the most common genes and DNA. TCRdb, rather than the study authors, made the V and J calls. Counted in this sample were about 250,000 distinct CDR3 sequences; 80% to 95% of them appeared once. The ten largest account for 0.07% to 0.09% of the sample.

About this clonotype itself: Its antigen has not been determined. Qualities for individual bases were not recorded, and no much larger clone is one base off.

High-throughput TCR beta sequencing profiled peripheral blood CD8+ and CD4+ T cells from healthy donors, Susac syndrome patients and multiple sclerosis patients. Treatment-naive patients with stable or active relapsing-remitting disease fulfilling revised McDonald criteria were used as multiple sclerosis controls. Bulk CD8+ and CD4+ T cells were purified by magnetic negative isolation, whereas CD8+ TEMRA cells were enriched by FACS. Blood was drawn into EDTA tubes, processed within 24 hours, and PBMCs were isolated by density gradient centrifugation. PBMCs destined for TCR sequencing were cryopreserved in liquid nitrogen and later thawed in a 37 °C water bath. A purity of at least 90% was achieved for sorted or isolated CD4+, CD8+ and CD8+ TEMRA cells. Study-wide conclusions, independent of this receptor: The number of individuals in the TCR sequencing and HLA analysis was acknowledged as relatively small.

Taken from the germline V gene, the CDR1 and CDR2 loops are SQVTM and ANQGSEA. The CDR3 contains 11 residues, cysteine and phenylalanine counted. The sequence is cut down to CDR3 DNA, 33 bases in frame from base 1. The junction carries 8 bases between V and J, which are trimmed by 1 base and 8 bases respectively. The sequence is built from TRBV29-1 and TRBJ1-2; there is no confident call for the D gene. The TCR originated in a human donor with multiple sclerosis. The sequenced sample was CD4+ T cells from PBMCs. The CDR3 loop reads CSVEAASGYTF. The sequenced DNA: TGCAGCGTTGAAGCGGCTTCCGGCTACACCTTC.